Below, 25 T cell receptor beta chains from the same sample are listed, as sequenced in a study of CD8 T cells in Susac syndrome. Random hexamers were used to reverse transcribe the RNA input (about 0.5 to 1 ug). TCRdb itself ran the immunoSEQ multiplex PCR reads through MiXCR, one entry per CDR3 protein. This sample yields about 190,000 distinct CDR3 sequences, of which 91% are seen a single time; approximately 0.09% belongs to the top ten. Sequenced input: CD4+ T cells from PBMCs. Receptors originate from a human donor with Susac syndrome.

The chain couples TRBV30 to TRBJ1-2; weak D call: TRBD1 (6 bases). The CDR3 loop spans 14 amino acids. Germline V gene sequence: CDR1 GTSNPN, CDR2 SVGIG (reference sequence). V shed 5 bases and J shed 2 bases, with 15 bases lying between them. In DNA, the CDR3 is TGTGCCTGGGTAGGGGGGATCGGAAACTATGGCTACACCTTC. Its translation: CAWVGGIGNYGYTF. The variable domain in full, with the rest retrieved from reference TRBV30 and TRBJ1-2, is SQTIHQWPATLVQPVGSPLSLECTVEGTSNPNLYWYRQAAGRGLQLLFYSVGIGQISSEVPQNLSASRPQDRQFILSSKKLLLSDSGFYLCAWVGGIGNYGYTFGSGTRLTVV.

Only one count was recorded for this clonotype. J is TRBJ1-6 and V is TRBV7-3; D may be TRBD1 (5 bases). Germline-derived CDR1 and CDR2 are SGHTA and FQGTGA. Trimming took off 3 bases at V and 8 bases at J, with 11 bases between the two ends. This CDR3 is 14 amino acids long. The CDR3 loop reads CASSFQGGDSPLHF. CDR3 bases: TGTGCCAGCAGCTTCCAGGGTGGCGATTCACCCCTCCACTTT.

The chain joins TRBV6-1 to TRBJ1-4; 7 bases agree with TRBD1. The germline CDR1 and CDR2 sequences are MNHNS and SASEGT. Trimming cost V 3 bases and J 8 bases; bases outside gene matches: 6. The CDR3 totals 14 residues. The CDR3 loop is CASSEDRLREKLFF. In DNA, the CDR3 is TGTGCCAGCAGTGAGGACAGGCTGCGGGAAAAACTGTTTTTT.

The chain joins TRBV20-1 to TRBJ1-2; D not certain. Deletions cut 7 bases from V and 4 bases from J, with 19 bases between. This CDR3 contains 14 residues. Germline CDR1 and CDR2: DFQATT and SNEGSKA (reference sequence). The CDR3 sequence: CSVFGRGYGYGYTF. The CDR3 nucleotides are TGCAGTGTTTTCGGCCGGGGATATGGCTATGGCTACACCTTC.

This clonotype came up once. The rearrangement joins TRBV6-5 to TRBJ1-5; no firm D call. The CDR3 sequence is 14 residues long. The germline gives CDR1 MNHEY, CDR2 SVGAGI. Trimming took 6 bases from V and 0 from J, leaving 9 bases between them. The CDR3 loop is CASRGSYSNQPQHF. The DNA for the CDR3 is TGTGCCAGCAGAGGGAGTTATAGCAATCAGCCCCAGCATTTT.

The chain recombines TRBV30 with TRBJ1-2, with 10 bases that match TRBD1. Germline-derived CDR1 and CDR2 are GTSNPN and SVGIG (reference sequence). This CDR3 spans 14 amino acids. Trimming took 2 bases from V and 7 from J; bases not matched to a gene: 7. The CDR3 loop is CAWSYWTGGGGYTF. CDR3 DNA sequence: TGTGCCTGGAGTTACTGGACAGGGGGTGGTGGCTACACCTTC.

This sequence joins TRBV19 and TRBJ1-5; 7 bases line up with TRBD1. The V and J ends lost 9 bases and 2 bases, in that order; junction bases with no gene match: 4. The V gene's germline CDR1 is LNHDA and CDR2 SQIVND (reference sequence). The CDR3 loop spans 13 amino acids. The CDR3 DNA is TGTGCCAGCACTGGGACAGGCAATCAGCCCCAGCATTTT. This encodes CASTGTGNQPQHF.

The rearrangement joins TRBV29-1 to TRBJ1-1; D unclear. Germline CDR1 SQVTM, CDR2 ANQGSEA. The ends were cut back, 1 base at V and 1 base at J, with 13 bases in the middle. The CDR3 is 15 residues long. Written as DNA, the CDR3 is TGCAGCGTTGAAGTCCGGGATCCCCGGAACACTGAAGCTTTCTTT. This gives the protein CSVEVRDPRNTEAFF.

The V and J genes are TRBV27 and TRBJ1-5, with TRBD1 as a possible D gene (5 bases). The V end was cut by 0 bases, the J end by 5 bases, with 11 bases between. This CDR3 is built from 15 residues. Looked up from germline, CDR1 is MNHEY and CDR2 is SMNVEV (reference sequence). The DNA of the CDR3 is TGTGCCAGCAGTTTATCCCGGCAGGGCCATCAGCCCCAGCATTTT. This translates into CASSLSRQGHQPQHF.

The gene calls are TRBV9 and TRBJ2-7; 10 positions agree with TRBD1. Per the germline V gene, CDR1 is SGDLS and CDR2 is YYNGEE. V lost 4 bases to trimming and J lost 6 bases; unmatched junction nucleotides: 13. The CDR3 has 16 amino acids. CDR3 coding DNA: TGTGCCAGCAGCCCCCAAAGGTGGACAGGGGGTAGCGAGCAGTACTTC. The encoded protein is CASSPQRWTGGSEQYF. Filled out from reference TRBV9 and TRBJ2-7, the complete variable domain reads DSGVTQTPKHLITATGQRVTLRCSPRSGDLSVYWYQQSLDQGLQFLIQYYNGEERAKGNILERFSAQQFPDLHSELNLSSLELGDSALYFCASSPQRWTGGSEQYFGPGTRLTVT.

This clonotype has only one observation. J is TRBJ1-2 and V is TRBV18; the D gene is possibly TRBD1 (6 bases). Trimming took 3 bases from V and 3 from J, leaving 14 bases between them. This CDR3 region has 15 residues. Germline V gene lookup returns CDR1 KGHSH and CDR2 LQKENI. The CDR3 reads CASSPQTGEYYGYTF. The CDR3 coding sequence is TGTGCCAGCTCACCCCAGACAGGAGAGTACTATGGCTACACCTTC.

The chain links TRBV9 to TRBJ1-2; D is uncertain. The CDR3 has 13 residues. Germline values: CDR1 SGDLS, CDR2 YYNGEE. V dropped 0 bases and J dropped 5 bases, with 8 bases sitting between them. The CDR3 is CASSVGEIYGYTF. The CDR3 region has the DNA TGTGCCAGCAGCGTAGGAGAGATTTATGGCTACACCTTC.

This chain links TRBV20-1 with TRBJ1-5; 12 nucleotides line up with TRBD1. CDR3 length: 15 residues. With V trimmed by 5 bases and J by 4 bases, 6 bases remained unmatched. Germline loops: CDR1 DFQATT, CDR2 SNEGSKA (reference sequence). The CDR3 reads CSAWDRGHGNQPQHF. In nucleotides, the CDR3 is TGCAGTGCTTGGGACAGGGGGCATGGAAATCAGCCCCAGCATTTT.

The J gene is TRBJ1-5, the V gene TRBV20-1; no reliable D call. Trimming cost V 1 base and J 7 bases, with 14 bases left between them. Germline values: CDR1 DFQATT, CDR2 SNEGSKA (reference sequence). The CDR3 has 14 residues. The CDR3 nucleotides read TGCAGTGCTAGAGGGCCCGAGGCGGGACAGCCCCAGCATTTT. It translates to CSARGPEAGQPQHF.

The chain joins TRBV7-2 to TRBJ1-1; D is unresolved. The length of the CDR3 is 15 residues. CDR1 is SGHTA and CDR2 is FQGNSA in the germline V gene. Between the trimmed V and J ends, which lost 1 base and 0 bases, there was a span of 9 bases. This chain's CDR3 is CASSLVVSVNTEAFF. CDR3 sequence (DNA): TGTGCCAGCAGCTTAGTAGTCTCCGTGAACACTGAAGCTTTCTTT.

The V call is TRBV20-1, the J call TRBJ2-3; 10 positions agree with TRBD2. The CDR3 has 14 residues. Germline V gene data show CDR1 as DFQATT and CDR2 as SNEGSKA (reference sequence). After removal of 4 bases from V and 1 base from J, the junction contained 2 bases not matched to a gene. The CDR3 nucleotides read TGCAGTGCTATCGGGACTAGCGGCACAGATACGCAGTATTTT. Translation: CSAIGTSGTDTQYF.

This rearrangement joins TRBV18 to TRBJ1-1; the D is unclear. This CDR3 spans 14 amino acids. V was shortened by 2 bases and J by 6 bases, with 13 bases between the two germline ends. Germline-derived CDR1 and CDR2 are KGHSH and LQKENI. CDR3 region: CASSPAKGSAEAFF. The CDR3 coding sequence is TGTGCCAGCTCACCAGCGAAAGGTAGCGCTGAAGCTTTCTTT. Drawing the rest from reference TRBV18 and TRBJ1-1, the complete variable domain is NAGVMQNPRHLVRRRGQEARLRCSPMKGHSHVYWYRQLPEEGLKFMVYLQKENIIDESGMPKERFSAEFPKEGPSILRIQQVVRGDSAAYFCASSPAKGSAEAFFGQGTRLTVV.

V is TRBV27 and J is TRBJ2-2, with D possibly being TRBD2 (6 bases). V lost 5 bases, J lost 5 bases, and 15 bases lay in between. The germline V gene has CDR1 MNHEY and CDR2 SMNVEV (reference sequence). CDR3 length: 15 residues. CDR3 region: CASSPSGSGTGELFF. CDR3 DNA: TGTGCCAGCAGTCCCTCCGGGAGCGGGACCGGGGAGCTGTTTTTT.

Only one count was recorded for this clonotype. CDR3 nucleotides: TGTGCCAGCAGCCAAGTAGGGGGCGGATTCGTGGGGACCCAGTACTTC. Its translation: CASSQVGGGFVGTQYF. This sequence joins TRBV3-1 and TRBJ2-5; 7 nucleotides agree with TRBD1. This CDR3 is built from 16 residues. Germline V gene lookup returns CDR1 LGHDT and CDR2 YNNKEL (reference sequence). V shed 1 base, J shed 7 bases, and the junction held 12 bases outside the gene matches.

The rearrangement links TRBV18 to TRBJ2-7; possibly TRBD1 for D (6 bases). This CDR3 comprises 15 residues. The germline CDR1 and CDR2 sequences are KGHSH and LQKENI. With 10 bases removed from V and 2 bases from J, the gap between germline ends came to 21 bases. The CDR3 spells CATKPAPGQTYEQYF. DNA of the CDR3: TGTGCCACCAAACCTGCGCCGGGACAAACCTACGAGCAGTACTTC.

This clonotype appeared a single time. The chain carries TRBV7-2 and TRBJ2-5; 9 bases line up with TRBD2. V was pared by 1 base and J by 0 bases, with 3 bases of the junction left unmatched. The CDR3 has 16 amino acids. In germline, CDR1 is SGHTA, CDR2 FQGNSA. For the CDR3, the DNA is TGTGCCAGCAGCTTAGTGGCTAGCGGGAACCAAGAGACCCAGTACTTC. It specifies CASSLVASGNQETQYF.

This chain uses TRBV2 with TRBJ2-7; 7 nucleotides match TRBD1. Looked up from germline, CDR1 is SNHLY and CDR2 is FYNNEI. The V gene end was trimmed by 7 bases and the J gene end by 1 base; junction bases not matched to a gene: 4. The CDR3 spans 13 residues. The chain's CDR3 is CASKGDSSYEQYF. Here the CDR3 DNA reads TGTGCCAGCAAAGGGGACAGTTCCTACGAGCAGTACTTC.

The gene calls are TRBV20-1 and TRBJ2-3; 11 positions agree with TRBD2. Trimming took 3 bases from V and 4 from J; bases not matched to a gene: 3. Germline loops: CDR1 DFQATT, CDR2 SNEGSKA (reference sequence). This CDR3 spans 14 amino acids. The DNA for the CDR3 is TGCAGTGCTAGGACTAGCGGGAAGCCAGATACGCAGTATTTT. Translated: CSARTSGKPDTQYF.

CDR3 sequence: CASGLVYGGGHTGELFF. In nucleotides, the CDR3 is TGTGCTAGTGGTTTGGTATATGGGGGGGGCCACACCGGGGAGCTGTTTTTT. The rearrangement links TRBV12-5 to TRBJ2-2; D possibly corresponds to TRBD2 (7 bases). There are 17 residues in the CDR3. The germline V gene encodes CDR1 LGHNT and CDR2 FRNRAP. V was trimmed by 0 bases and J by 3 bases, leaving 14 bases between them. The entire variable domain, with the rest obtained from reference TRBV12-5 and TRBJ2-2, is as follows: DARVTQTPRHKVTEMGQEVTMRCQPILGHNTVFWYRQTMMQGLELLAYFRNRAPLDDSGMPKDRFSAEMPDATLATLKIQPSEPRDSAVYFCASGLVYGGGHTGELFFGEGSRLTVL.

This clonotype appeared once. The V call is TRBV30, the J call TRBJ2-2, with D tentatively TRBD2 (5 bases). The CDR3 runs 13 residues. Trimming shortened V by 5 bases and J by 5 bases, and 12 bases separated the two germline ends. The V gene's germline CDR1 is GTSNPN and CDR2 SVGIG (reference sequence). This CDR3 is CAWGRLQTGELFF. Here the CDR3 DNA reads TGTGCCTGGGGTCGACTACAAACCGGGGAGCTGTTTTTT.